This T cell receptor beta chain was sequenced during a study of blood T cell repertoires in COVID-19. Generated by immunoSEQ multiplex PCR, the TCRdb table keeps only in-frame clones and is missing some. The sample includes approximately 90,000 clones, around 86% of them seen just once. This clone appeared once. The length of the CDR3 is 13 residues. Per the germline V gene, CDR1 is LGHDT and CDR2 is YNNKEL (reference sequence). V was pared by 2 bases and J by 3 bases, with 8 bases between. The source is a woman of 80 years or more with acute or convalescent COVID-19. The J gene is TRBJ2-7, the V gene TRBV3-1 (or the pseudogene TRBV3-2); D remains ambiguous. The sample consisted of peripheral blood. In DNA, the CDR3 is TGTGCCAGCAGCCAACCGAATAGCTACGAGCAGTACTTC. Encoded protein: CASSQPNSYEQYF.